This T cell receptor (beta chain) was retrieved from a study of CD4+ T cells in melanoma. About this clone: Its antigen remains unidentified.

This CDR3 is built from 13 residues. Germline loops: CDR1 SNHLY, CDR2 FYNNEI. The V and J ends lost 3 bases and 0 bases respectively, with 5 bases between them. Sequenced by immunoSEQ multiplex PCR; TCRdb stores in-frame clones only, minus some. In the table there are fewer than 15,000 clones, about 80% of which are singletons. General study points: In melanoma, neoantigen-specific CD4+ T cells reportedly differed in differentiation state.

The sample comprised cells from a culture (not recorded whether cultured in vitro). The rearrangement links TRBV2 to TRBJ1-1, with D possibly TRBD1 on 5 matching bases. This TCR was recovered from a human donor with melanoma. The chain's CDR3 is CASSEGVNTEAFF. CDR3 bases: TGTGCCAGCAGTGAGGGGGTGAACACTGAAGCTTTCTTT.